These 18 T cell receptor beta chains originate from one sample sequenced in a study of cytomegalovirus exposure and HLA in healthy donors. Researchers ran the PCR with 60 Vbeta and 13 Jbeta primers. Measured with immunoSEQ multiplex PCR; TCRdb has only the in-frame clones, and not every one. The sample contains 120,000 or so clones, less than 80% of which appear only once. Sequences were obtained from PBMCs. These receptors originate from a woman between 45 and 65 years old in good health and CMV-seronegative.

Comment on this clone: At one of its ends the junction is not consistent with the germline gene, which may arise from a read error. Other DNA sequences in the same sample also yield this CDR3. The gene calls are TRBV10-3 and TRBJ2-2; perhaps TRBD2 as D (6 bases). CDR1 ENHRY and CDR2 SYGVKD come from the germline V gene. CDR3 length: 12 residues. CDR3 DNA sequence: TGTGCCACCGGGGGAAACACCGGTGAGCTGTTTTTT. Translation: CATGGNTGELFF.

Details on this clone: The junction departs from germline at one end; a sequencing error may be responsible. The rearrangement links TRBV7-2 to TRBJ1-2, with a weak D call TRBD1 (5 bases). Germline V gives CDR1 SGHTA, CDR2 FQGNSA. The CDR3 extends over 13 amino acids. For the CDR3, the DNA is TGTGCCAGCAGCTTAGCGCTCCAGGGCAGCTACGCCTTC. Translation: CASSLALQGSYAF.

The V and J genes are TRBV4-2 and TRBJ2-7, with D perhaps TRBD2 (6 bases). The CDR3 covers 14 residues. The V gene lost 3 bases and the J gene lost 6 bases, with 15 bases spanning the gap. Germline lookup yields CDR1 LGHNA and CDR2 YNFKEQ. CDR3 sequence reads: CASSQGGEGREQYF. The DNA of the CDR3 is TGTGCCAGCAGCCAGGGGGGTGAGGGACGCGAGCAGTACTTC.

The chain links TRBV28 to TRBJ2-4; 8 positions match TRBD1. The CDR3 length is 16 residues. Germline trimming cut 6 bases from V and 0 bases from J; bases unmatched to any gene: 7. Germline-derived CDR1 and CDR2 are MDHEN and SYDVKM. The CDR3 DNA is TGTGCCAGCAGCTCTTCAGGGGGCATAGCCAAAAACATTCAGTACTTC. Amino acids: CASSSSGGIAKNIQYF. Supplemented by reference TRBV28 and TRBJ2-4, the full variable domain reads DVKVTQSSRYLVKRTGEKVFLECVQDMDHENMFWYRQDPGLGLRLIYFSYDVKMKEKGDIPEGYSVSREKKERFSLILESASTNQTSMYLCASSSSGGIAKNIQYFGAGTRLSVL.

The CDR3 spells CASSLDRGNILFF. Written as DNA, the CDR3 is TGTGCCAGCAGTCTAGACAGGGGTAATATTCTGTTTTTT. This chain uses TRBV27 with TRBJ1-4, with TRBD1 identical over 8 bases. Germline loops: CDR1 MNHEY, CDR2 SMNVEV (reference sequence). The CDR3 has 13 amino acids. The junction had 10 bases not matched to a gene; V was cut back by 5 bases and J by 14 bases.

This clone has just one count. V usage is TRBV7-3 and J usage is TRBJ2-7, with TRBD1 matching over 9 bases. CDR1 SGHTA and CDR2 FQGTGA come from the germline V gene. With 5 bases clipped from V and 6 bases from J, the junction kept 8 bases outside the gene matches. This CDR3 spans 14 amino acids. The CDR3 region has the DNA TGTGCCAGCAGCCCCGGGACAGGGACGGGCGAGCAGTACTTC. Encoded protein: CASSPGTGTGEQYF. Complete variable domain (other parts from reference TRBV7-3 and TRBJ2-7): GAGVSQTPSNKVTEKGKYVELRCDPISGHTALYWYRQSLGQGPEFLIYFQGTGAADDSGLPNDRFFAVRPEGSVSTLKIQRTERGDSAVYLCASSPGTGTGEQYFGPGTRLTVT.

The chain has TRBV13 and TRBJ1-5, with 7 nucleotides matching TRBD1. The V and J ends lost 4 bases and 2 bases, in that order; junction bases with no gene match: 14. CDR3 length: 18 residues. Germline loops: CDR1 PRHDT, CDR2 FYEKMQ (reference sequence). The DNA of the CDR3 is TGTGCCAGCAGCTCCACAGGGGATGGAGGTTACGGCAATCAGCCCCAGCATTTT. Its translation is CASSSTGDGGYGNQPQHF.

This chain links TRBV30 with TRBJ2-1; D perhaps matches TRBD1 (6 bases). The germline CDR1 and CDR2 sequences are GTSNPN and SVGIG (reference sequence). V shed 3 bases and J shed 3 bases, with 9 bases lying between them. The length of the CDR3 is 13 residues. In DNA form, the CDR3 reads TGTGCCTGGAGATTACAGGGCTACAATGAGCAGTTCTTC. This codes for CAWRLQGYNEQFF.

In the case of this clone: A read error may produce the germline difference seen at one junction end. The rearrangement uses TRBV7-9 and TRBJ1-1; no reliable D call. This CDR3 has 13 amino acids. Germline CDR1 reads SEHNR; CDR2 reads FQNEAQ (reference sequence). CDR3 amino acids: CSSSPGNVPEAFF. The CDR3 DNA is TGTTCCAGCAGCCCGGGGAATGTCCCTGAAGCTTTCTTT.

The rearrangement joins TRBV9 to TRBJ2-7; D is possibly TRBD2 (5 bases). Germline lookup yields CDR1 SGDLS and CDR2 YYNGEE. Between the trimmed V and J ends, which lost 3 bases and 0 bases, there was a span of 7 bases. The CDR3 totals 13 residues. CDR3 coding DNA: TGTGCCAGCAGCGCCCGGGACTCCTACGAGCAGTACTTC. Translation: CASSARDSYEQYF.

The chain combines TRBV28 with TRBJ2-5; TRBD1 is a possible D gene (6 bases). With the DNA end fitting TRBJ2-7 better, the J assignment may be wrong. The germline V gene encodes CDR1 MDHEN and CDR2 SYDVKM. CDR3 length: 14 amino acids. The CDR3 reads CASTPTGSDYEQYF. CDR3 DNA sequence: TGTGCCAGCACCCCCACAGGGAGCGACTACGAGCAGTACTTC.

For this clone: At one end the junction does not follow the germline gene, possibly because of a read error. V is TRBV7-9 and J is TRBJ2-2; 10 bases map to TRBD1. The CDR3 has 16 amino acids. The germline V gene has CDR1 SEHNR and CDR2 FQNEAQ (reference sequence). For the CDR3, the DNA is TGTTCCAGCAACAGACAGGGGGCCCAGATCCACGGGGAGCTGTTTTTT. It translates to CSSNRQGAQIHGELFF. The full variable domain, with the rest looked up from reference TRBV7-9 and TRBJ2-2, is DTGVSQNPRHKITKRGQNVTFRCDPISEHNRLYWYRQTLGQGPEFLTYFQNEAQLEKSRLLSDRFSAERPKGSFSTLEIQRTEQGDSAMYLCSSNRQGAQIHGELFFGEGSRLTVL.

This chain joins TRBV10-3 and TRBJ2-5, with 9 bases lining up with TRBD1. With 4 bases clipped from V and 4 bases from J, the junction kept 4 bases outside the gene matches. CDR1 and CDR2 (germline): ENHRY, SYGVKD. This CDR3 comprises 14 residues. The CDR3 region has the DNA TGTGCCATCAGTGGGGGACAGGGCGGAGAGACCCAGTACTTC. Translating it yields CAISGGQGGETQYF.

A note on this clone: The junction shows a germline mismatch at one end, possibly a read error. The rearrangement links TRBV7-9 to TRBJ2-1; 10 nucleotides align to TRBD2. Germline V CDR1 and CDR2: SEHNR, FQNEAQ (reference sequence). This CDR3 is built from 12 residues. CDR3 sequence: CSSSPPGLADFF. As DNA, the CDR3 is TGTTCCAGCAGCCCTCCCGGACTAGCGGATTTCTTC.

The gene calls are TRBV11-3 and TRBJ1-2; perhaps TRBD1 as D (5 bases). The CDR3 has 13 residues. Germline CDR1 SGHNT, CDR2 YENEEA. The CDR3 nucleotides read TGTGCGGCCCCGGTACAGGCTATCGGCGGCTACACCTTC. Its translation: CAAPVQAIGGYTF. The variable domain in full, completed from reference TRBV11-3 and TRBJ1-2, reads EAGVVQSPRYKIIEKKQPVAFWCNPISGHNTLYWYLQNLGQGPELLIRYENEEAVDDSQLPKDRFSAERLKGVDSTLKIQPAELGDSAVYLCAAPVQAIGGYTFGSGTRLTVV.

V is TRBV7-6 and J is TRBJ2-7; D might be TRBD2 (5 bases). CDR3 size: 16 residues. From germline, CDR1 is SGHVS and CDR2 FNYEAQ. The germline V and J ends were trimmed by 5 bases and 0 bases, with 17 bases remaining between them. CDR3 amino acids: CASSPLHGLSSYEQYF. The CDR3 coding sequence is TGTGCCAGCAGCCCGTTACACGGACTGAGCTCCTACGAGCAGTACTTC.

The chain has TRBV18 and TRBJ1-1; D not resolved. CDR1 and CDR2 (germline): KGHSH, LQKENI. V lost 1 base to trimming and J lost 1 base, with 13 bases between them. The CDR3 sequence is 16 residues long. CDR3 DNA sequence: TGTGCCAGCTCACCACTTGAATTGTCGGGGAACACTGAAGCTTTCTTT. Protein: CASSPLELSGNTEAFF. Using reference TRBV18 and TRBJ1-1 for the parts outside the CDR3, the full variable domain is NAGVMQNPRHLVRRRGQEARLRCSPMKGHSHVYWYRQLPEEGLKFMVYLQKENIIDESGMPKERFSAEFPKEGPSILRIQQVVRGDSAAYFCASSPLELSGNTEAFFGQGTRLTVV.

The V call is TRBV27, the J call TRBJ1-5, with D unclear. Trimming cost V 2 bases and J 7 bases, with 6 bases left between them. The CDR3 spans 12 residues. Germline CDR1 and CDR2: MNHEY and SMNVEV (reference sequence). CDR3 region: CASSLRGQPQHF. In nucleotides, the CDR3 is TGTGCCAGCAGTTTACGAGGGCAGCCCCAGCATTTT.